The rows below give T cell receptor beta chains drawn from one sample of a study of regulatory T cells in long-lasting Graves disease. TCRdb independently ran MiXCR on the multiplex PCR reads; one entry per CDR3 protein. The data contain 400,000 to 450,000 distinct CDR3 sequences, roughly a quarter of them singletons. The material sequenced was peripheral blood mononuclear cells (PBMCs), taken when the disease was refractory, from a patient treated with antithyroid drugs. These TCRs come from a female donor with Graves disease. Both conserved end residues are part of each CDR3. A D gene is named only where the DNA matches it firmly. A clone size is listed for some rows: how often the clone was seen (once, few, many), or a class if it is expanded.

d_gene | j_gene | v_gene | abundance | CDR3nt | CDR3aa
TRBD2 | TRBJ2-1 | TRBV7-9 | NA | TGTGCCAGCAGCCATATGACTAGCGGGAGCTACAATGAGCAGTTCTTC | CASSHMTSGSYNEQFF
NA | TRBJ2-1 | TRBV20-1 | NA | TGCAGTGCTAGAGAGATCCAGCGGCGGTACAATGAGCAGTTCTTC | CSAREIQRRYNEQFF
NA | TRBJ1-6 | TRBV4-1 | NA | TGCGCCAGCAGCCAAGAGGGGCGGACAAATTCACCCCTCCACTTT | CASSQEGRTNSPLHF
TRBD2 | TRBJ2-5 | TRBV13 | NA | TGTGCCAGCAGCCTGAGACTAGCGGAAATCCAAGAGACCCAGTACTTC | CASSLRLAEIQETQYF
NA | TRBJ2-5 | TRBV7-3 | many | TGTGCCAGCAGCTTAATGGGCAGGGGTACTAGAGAGACCCAGTACTTC | CASSLMGRGTRETQYF
NA | TRBJ1-2 | TRBV28 | NA | TGTGCCAGCGGCCACCCAATGGACTATGGCTACACCTTC | CASGHPMDYGYTF
NA | TRBJ2-3 | TRBV7-2 | NA | TGTGCCAGCAGCTTAATGACAGATACGCAGTATTTT | CASSLMTDTQYF
NA | TRBJ1-6 | TRBV30 | NA | TGTGCCTGGAGATGGGACACGGCCTCGTCCCTCCACTTT | CAWRWDTASSLHF
TRBD2 | TRBJ2-7 | TRBV7-9 | few | TGTGCCAGCACCACGGGTAGCGGGACACCGTACGAGCAGTACTTC | CASTTGSGTPYEQYF
TRBD1 | TRBJ1-5 | TRBV20-1 | few | TGCAGTGCTAGAATATACGGGACAGGTTACCAGCCCCAGCATTTT | CSARIYGTGYQPQHF
NA | TRBJ1-5 | TRBV6-1 | few | TGTGCCAGCAATACCCCCGGGAGAAGCAATCAGCCCCAGCATTTT | CASNTPGRSNQPQHF
NA | TRBJ2-7 | TRBV19 | NA | TGTGCCAGTAGTATTGGGCATACCTACGAGCAGTACTTC | CASSIGHTYEQYF
TRBD1 | TRBJ2-7 | TRBV11-2 | many | TGTGCCAGCAGCCGGGGACAGGGGAGCTCCTACGAGCAGTACTTC | CASSRGQGSSYEQYF
NA | TRBJ2-2 | TRBV11-2 | few | TGTGCCAGCAGCTTAGCCCACACCGGGGAGCTGTTTTTT | CASSLAHTGELFF
NA | TRBJ1-5 | TRBV19 | many | TGTGCCAGTAGTATAAGCAATCAGCCCCAGCATTTT | CASSISNQPQHF
NA | TRBJ2-7 | TRBV5-5 | many | TGTGCCAGCAGCTTGCAACAGGCCTCCTACGAGCAGTACTTC | CASSLQQASYEQYF
NA | TRBJ2-2 | TRBV5-5 | many | TGTGCCAGCAGCATGACGACATTTAGCCGGGAGCTGTTTTTT | CASSMTTFSRELFF